This TCR beta chain stems from a study of shared clonotypes between healthy human individuals. CDR3 length: 12 amino acids. CDR1 is GTSNPN and CDR2 is SVGIG in the germline V gene (reference sequence). The ends were cut back, 1 base at V and 8 bases at J, with 11 bases in the middle. Repertoires were generated with immunoSEQ multiplex PCR, while TCRdb's copy carries only in-frame clones and drops some. The sample consists of some 2,400,000 clones, around 95% of them appearing once. This sequence was found in a man younger than 35 in good health. The rearrangement joins TRBV30 to TRBJ1-2, with TRBD1 as a possible D gene (6 bases). The sample consisted of naive CD4+ T cells sorted from blood. Documented subset: CD45RA+ positively selected. CDR3 coding DNA: TGTGCCTGGAGTGACCCCGACAGGGGCTACACCTTC. Amino acids: CAWSDPDRGYTF.